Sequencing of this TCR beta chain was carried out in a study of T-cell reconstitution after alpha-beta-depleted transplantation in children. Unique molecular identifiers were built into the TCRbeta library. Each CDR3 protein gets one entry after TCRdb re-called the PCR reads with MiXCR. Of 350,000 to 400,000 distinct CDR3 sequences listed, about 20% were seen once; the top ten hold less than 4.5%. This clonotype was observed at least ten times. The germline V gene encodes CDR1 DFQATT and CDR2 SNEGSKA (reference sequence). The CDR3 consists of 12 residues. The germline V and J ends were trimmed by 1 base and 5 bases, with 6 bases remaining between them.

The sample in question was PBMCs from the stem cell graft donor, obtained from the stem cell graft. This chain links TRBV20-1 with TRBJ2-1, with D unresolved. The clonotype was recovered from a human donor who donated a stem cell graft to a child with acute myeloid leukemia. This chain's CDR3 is CSARVRNNEQFF. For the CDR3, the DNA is TGCAGTGCTAGAGTTAGAAACAATGAGCAGTTCTTC.